This is a list of T cell receptor beta chains from one sample in a study of response to subunit inactivated influenza vaccine. TCRdb recomputed calls from the RT-PCR reads with MiXCR, one row per CDR3 protein. The sample lists roughly 620,000 distinct CDR3 sequences, around 11% occurring once. These data were likewise used in another study, on T cells expressing NK-cell markers.

The sequences come from PBMCs from blood, collected on the day of vaccination. The receptors stem from a middle-aged man who received an inactivated influenza vaccine. Each CDR3 is given with its conserved first and last residue. D genes are given only for firm matches. Size is omitted from some rows. Given values are once, few, many or a class for expanded clones.

TRBD1	TRBV7-2	few	TRBJ1-3	CASSLGQGARSGNTIYF	TGTGCCAGCAGCTTAGGTCAGGGGGCGCGTTCTGGAAACACCATATATTTT
TRBD2	TRBV4-3	NA	TRBJ2-5	CASSQEYPYGRLAGWATQYF	TGCGCCAGCAGCCAAGAATACCCGTACGGCCGACTAGCGGGATGGGCGACCCAGTACTTC
NA	TRBV7-9	NA	TRBJ2-1	CASSLGREYEQFF	TGTGCCAGCAGCTTAGGTCGCGAGTATGAGCAGTTCTTC
NA	TRBV7-9	many	TRBJ2-5	CASSPRTGQTQYF	TGTGCCAGCAGCCCGAGGACCGGACAGACCCAGTACTTC
NA	TRBV6-1	NA	TRBJ1-1	CASTKGGNLNTEAFF	TGTGCCAGCACCAAGGGGGGGAACTTGAACACTGAAGCTTTCTTT
NA	TRBV9	NA	TRBJ2-2	CASSVRDAGELFF	TGTGCCAGCAGCGTAAGAGACGCCGGGGAGCTGTTTTTT
NA	TRBV4-3	few	TRBJ1-6	CASSQVQDSRNSPLHF	TGCGCCAGCAGCCAAGTACAGGACAGCCGGAATTCACCCCTCCACTTT
TRBD2	TRBV28	few	TRBJ2-1	CASSRITSGGPSGHEQFF	TGTGCCAGCAGCCGTATAACTAGCGGGGGGCCGAGCGGCCATGAGCAGTTCTTC
TRBD2	TRBV6-2/TRBV6-3	few	TRBJ2-5	CASSIAGVLQETQYF	TGTGCCAGCAGTATAGCGGGAGTTCTCCAAGAGACCCAGTACTTC
TRBD2	TRBV4-1	few	TRBJ2-7	CASSPSEGRAYEQYF	TGCGCCAGCAGCCCCTCTGAGGGGAGGGCCTACGAGCAGTACTTC